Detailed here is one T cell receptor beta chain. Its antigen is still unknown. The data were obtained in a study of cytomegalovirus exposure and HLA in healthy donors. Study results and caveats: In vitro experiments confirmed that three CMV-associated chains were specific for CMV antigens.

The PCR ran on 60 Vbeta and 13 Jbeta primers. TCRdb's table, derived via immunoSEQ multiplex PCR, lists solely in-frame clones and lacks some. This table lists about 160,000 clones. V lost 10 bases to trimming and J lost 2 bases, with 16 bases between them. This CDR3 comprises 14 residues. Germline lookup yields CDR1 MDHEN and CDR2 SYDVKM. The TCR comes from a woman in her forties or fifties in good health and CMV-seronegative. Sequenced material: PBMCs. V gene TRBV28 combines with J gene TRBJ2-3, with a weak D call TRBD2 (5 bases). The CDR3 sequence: CAINRDLTTDTQYF. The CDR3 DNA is TGTGCCATTAACCGGGATTTAACCACAGATACGCAGTATTTT.